The rows below give T cell receptor beta chains drawn from one sample of a study of T cell responses to AZD1222 COVID-19 vaccine. Here immunoSEQ multiplex PCR was the method, and the copy in TCRdb shows in-frame clones only, minus some. The data show roughly 130,000 clones, more than 70% seen once. The source material was peripheral blood, sampled on day 0 of AZD1222 vaccination. The source is an adult in good health. Both conserved end residues are part of each CDR3. Fields, in order: D gene, J gene, clone size, V gene, CDR3 DNA, CDR3 protein. A D gene is named only where the DNA matches it firmly. Clone size, where shown, is once, few, many, or a class for clones that have expanded.

D: NA; J: TRBJ1-1; size: NA; V: TRBV5-1; DNA: TGCGCCAGCAGCTTGGGGACAGCTAACACTGAAGCTTTCTTT; CDR3: CASSLGTANTEAFF
D: TRBD1; J: TRBJ1-3; size: NA; V: TRBV4-3; DNA: TGCGCCAGCAGCCCACAGGGGAGAGATGGAAACACCATATATTTT; CDR3: CASSPQGRDGNTIYF
D: NA; J: TRBJ2-7; size: NA; V: TRBV28; DNA: TGTGCCAGCGCGCAGGGGGGAGGGCCCCACGAGCAGTACTTC; CDR3: CASAQGGGPHEQYF
D: NA; J: TRBJ2-7; size: NA; V: TRBV3-1/TRBV3-2; DNA: TGTGCCAGCAGCCAAGATTGGGCAGGGAGTATTTACGAGCAGTACTTC; CDR3: CASSQDWAGSIYEQYF
D: NA; J: TRBJ2-1; size: NA; V: TRBV5-1; DNA: TGCGCCAGCAGCTTGGTAGGGGGTCAATACAATGAGCAGTTCTTC; CDR3: CASSLVGGQYNEQFF
D: NA; J: TRBJ2-3; size: NA; V: TRBV30; DNA: TGTGCCTCAGAGCGGGAAAGGGGGGATACGCAGTATTTT; CDR3: CASERERGDTQYF
D: TRBD2; J: TRBJ2-5; size: NA; V: TRBV6-4; DNA: TGTGCCAGCAGTGCCGGGACTAGCGGGCAAGAGACCCAGTACTTC; CDR3: CASSAGTSGQETQYF
D: NA; J: TRBJ1-6; size: NA; V: TRBV6-5; DNA: TGTGCCAGCAGACCGACCAGGGGCGGATCACCCCTCCACTTT; CDR3: CASRPTRGGSPLHF
D: TRBD2; J: TRBJ2-7; size: NA; V: TRBV14; DNA: TGTGCCAGCAGCCAAGAAGGACTAGCGGGTTACGAGCAGTACTTC; CDR3: CASSQEGLAGYEQYF
D: NA; J: TRBJ1-3; size: once; V: TRBV9; DNA: TGTGCCAGCAGCGCGAACAGTGCCGGAAACACCATATATTTT; CDR3: CASSANSAGNTIYF